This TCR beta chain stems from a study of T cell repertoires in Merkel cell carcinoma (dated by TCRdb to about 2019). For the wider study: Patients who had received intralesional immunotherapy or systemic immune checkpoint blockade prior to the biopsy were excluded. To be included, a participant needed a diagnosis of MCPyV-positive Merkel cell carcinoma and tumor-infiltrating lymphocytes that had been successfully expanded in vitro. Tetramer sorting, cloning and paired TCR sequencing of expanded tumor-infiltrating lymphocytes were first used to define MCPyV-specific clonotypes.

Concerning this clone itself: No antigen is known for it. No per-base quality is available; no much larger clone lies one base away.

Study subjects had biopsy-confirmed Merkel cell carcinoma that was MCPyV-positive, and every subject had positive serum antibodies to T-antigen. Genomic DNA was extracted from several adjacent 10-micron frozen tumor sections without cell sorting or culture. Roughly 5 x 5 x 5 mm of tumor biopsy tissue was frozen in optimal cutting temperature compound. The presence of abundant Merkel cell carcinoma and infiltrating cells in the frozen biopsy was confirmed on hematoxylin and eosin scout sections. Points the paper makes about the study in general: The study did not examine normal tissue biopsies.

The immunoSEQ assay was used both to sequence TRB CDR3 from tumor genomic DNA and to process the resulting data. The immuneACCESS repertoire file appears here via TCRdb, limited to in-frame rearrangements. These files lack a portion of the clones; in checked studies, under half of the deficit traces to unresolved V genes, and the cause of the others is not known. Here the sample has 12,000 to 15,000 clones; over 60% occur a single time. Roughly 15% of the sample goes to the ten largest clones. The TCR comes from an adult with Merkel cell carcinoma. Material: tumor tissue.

The CDR3 is CSAKDIFGYTF. The DNA is as follows: TGCAGCGCCAAGGACATATTCGGCTACACCTTC. Here the chain combines TRBV29-1 and TRBJ1-2; the D gene is perhaps TRBD1, from 5 matching bases. V and J are truncated by 7 bases and 8 bases respectively, leaving an intervening sequence of 14 bases. CDR3 length: 11 amino acids, cysteine to phenylalanine. The entry retains the CDR3 DNA only, 33 bases that are in frame from base 1. Via the germline V gene, CDR1 is SQVTM and CDR2 ANQGSEA.